These T cell receptor beta chains were read from a single sample in a study of T-cell reconstitution after alpha-beta-depleted transplantation in children. TCRdb redid the calling of the PCR reads with MiXCR, one entry per CDR3 protein. Of some 460,000 distinct CDR3 sequences in the sample, 16% were seen once. The sequencing used PBMCs, mostly from graft donor cells, collected 360 days after TCRalphabeta/CD19-depleted stem cell transplant. The source is a boy under three years old who had a stem cell transplant for Wiskott-Aldrich syndrome, so the T cells may come from the graft donor. Each CDR3 is given with its conserved first and last residue. The order of the fields is J gene, clone size, V gene, D gene, CDR3 DNA, CDR3 protein. D genes are given only for firm matches. The listing skips clone size in some rows; elsewhere it reads once, few, many or a size class.

>TRBJ2-5|-|TRBV18|-
TGTGCCAGCTCAGCGGGACTGGGAGGTCCAGAGACCCAGTACTTC
CASSAGLGGPETQYF
>TRBJ1-1|-|TRBV29-1|TRBD1
TGCAGCGTTGCTGTAGGGGGCGTCGCTTTCTTT
CSVAVGGVAFF
>TRBJ2-1|few|TRBV4-2|TRBD2
TGTGCCAGCAGCTTTCGACTAGCGGGAGTTAATGAGCAGTTCTTC
CASSFRLAGVNEQFF
>TRBJ2-2|few|TRBV10-3|-
TGTGCCATCAAACCCACAAACACCGGGGAGCTGTTTTTT
CAIKPTNTGELFF
>TRBJ2-5|-|TRBV5-1|TRBD1
TGCGCCAGCGGCGCCGGGACAGGTTATCAAGAGACCCAGTACTTC
CASGAGTGYQETQYF
>TRBJ2-7|-|TRBV3-1|-
TGTGCCAGCAGCCAACCGGGACGCCCTTATTACGAGCAGTACTTC
CASSQPGRPYYEQYF
>TRBJ2-5|few|TRBV30|-
TGTGCCTGGAGTGTCTTACAGCTCCAAGAGACCCAGTACTTC
CAWSVLQLQETQYF
>TRBJ2-2|-|TRBV28|-
TGTGCCAGCAGTTCCCTTCGAAGGTCATGGGACACCGGGGAGCTGTTTTTT
CASSSLRRSWDTGELFF
>TRBJ2-2|-|TRBV29-1|TRBD2
TGCAGCGTTGAAGGAACAGGACTAGCGGGGACCGGGGAGCTGTTTTTT
CSVEGTGLAGTGELFF
>TRBJ2-5|few|TRBV5-1|-
TGCGCCAGCAGCTCCGGGGCCGTTCAAGAGACCCAGTACTTC
CASSSGAVQETQYF
>TRBJ2-1|-|TRBV5-6|-
TGTGCCAGCAGCTGGATGGGCCATGAGCAGTTCTTC
CASSWMGHEQFF
>TRBJ2-1|few|TRBV4-1|-
TGCGCCAGCAGCACCGGGACCAGCGGTAACAATGAGCAGTTCTTC
CASSTGTSGNNEQFF
>TRBJ2-7|many|TRBV7-2|TRBD2
TGTGCCAGCAGCCGGGACTACTCCTACGAGCAGTACTTC
CASSRDYSYEQYF
>TRBJ1-1|-|TRBV18|-
TGTGCCAGCTCACGGGTCGACGGAGTTGAAGCTTTCTTT
CASSRVDGVEAFF
>TRBJ2-2|-|TRBV25-1|-
TGTGCCAGCAGTGAACCAAGGGGTGTCACGAACACCGGGGAGCTGTTTTTT
CASSEPRGVTNTGELFF
>TRBJ2-5|-|TRBV2|-
TGTGCCAGCAGCCCTCGGGAGTACAGTCAAGAGACCCAGTACTTC
CASSPREYSQETQYF
>TRBJ2-1|many|TRBV24-1|TRBD2
TGTGCCACCAGTGCTAATAGCGGGAGCTCCTACAATGAGCAGTTCTTC
CATSANSGSSYNEQFF
>TRBJ2-2|few|TRBV7-7|-
TGTGCCAGCAGCTTAGAGGCTTACACCGGGGAGCTGTTTTTT
CASSLEAYTGELFF
>TRBJ2-3|-|TRBV7-9|-
TGTGCCGCGGAGGCGTCAGATAGCACAGATACGCAGTATTTT
CAAEASDSTDTQYF
>TRBJ2-5|-|TRBV10-3|TRBD2
TGTGCCACCCAGGGACTAGCGGGGTCGGCCCAGTACTTC
CATQGLAGSAQYF
>TRBJ2-1|-|TRBV11-2|TRBD2
TGTGCCAGCAGCTTAGAGCGCGGGGGCTCCTACAATGAGCAGTTCTTC
CASSLERGGSYNEQFF
>TRBJ2-7|-|TRBV30|-
TGTGCCTGGACCCCACTAGCCACCACCTACGAGCAGTACTTC
CAWTPLATTYEQYF
>TRBJ2-1|few|TRBV29-1|-
TGCAGCGTGCTGGTGGGCTCCTACAATGAGCAGTTCTTC
CSVLVGSYNEQFF
>TRBJ2-7|many|TRBV5-1|TRBD2
TGCGCCAGCAGCTTGTCGGGACTAGCGCTTTCCTACGAGCAGTACTTC
CASSLSGLALSYEQYF
>TRBJ2-1|many|TRBV18|-
TGTGCCAGCTCACCATTGAGATACAATGAGCAGTTCTTC
CASSPLRYNEQFF
>TRBJ2-6|few|TRBV6-5|TRBD2
TGTGCCAGCAGTTTAGCGGGAGGTAGTACTGGGGCCAACGTCCTGACTTTC
CASSLAGGSTGANVLTF
>TRBJ1-2|few|TRBV12-3/TRBV12-4|-
TGTGCCAGCAGCCCCGGGGTTTTTTATGGCTACACCTTC
CASSPGVFYGYTF
>TRBJ2-3|-|TRBV12-3/TRBV12-4|-
TGTGCCAGCAGTTTAGGCCTAACAGGCACAGATACGCAGTATTTT
CASSLGLTGTDTQYF
>TRBJ2-1|few|TRBV5-1|TRBD2
TGCGCCAGCAGCACCGTAGCGGGAGAGGGCAATGAGCAGTTCTTC
CASSTVAGEGNEQFF
>TRBJ1-4|-|TRBV15|TRBD1
TGTGCCACTGTACAGGGGGCAACTAATGAAAAACTGTTTTTT
CATVQGATNEKLFF
>TRBJ2-1|-|TRBV10-1|-
TGCGCCAGCAGTCTTGACTTTTTCCATGAGCAGTTCTTC
CASSLDFFHEQFF